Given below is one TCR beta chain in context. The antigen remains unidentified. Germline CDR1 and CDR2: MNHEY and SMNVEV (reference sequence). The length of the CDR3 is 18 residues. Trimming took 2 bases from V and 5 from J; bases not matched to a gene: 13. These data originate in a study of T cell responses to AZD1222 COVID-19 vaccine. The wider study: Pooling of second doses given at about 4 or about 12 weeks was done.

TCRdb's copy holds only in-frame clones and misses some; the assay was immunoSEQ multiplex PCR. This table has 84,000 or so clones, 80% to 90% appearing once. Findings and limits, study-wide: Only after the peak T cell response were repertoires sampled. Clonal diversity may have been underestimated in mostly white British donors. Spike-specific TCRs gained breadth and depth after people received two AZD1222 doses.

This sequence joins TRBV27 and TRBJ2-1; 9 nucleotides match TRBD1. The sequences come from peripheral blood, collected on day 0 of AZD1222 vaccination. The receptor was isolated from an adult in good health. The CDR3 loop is CASSLGTGYSGLDNEQFF. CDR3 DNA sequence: TGTGCCAGCAGTTTAGGGACAGGGTACAGCGGACTCGACAATGAGCAGTTCTTC.